This T cell receptor (beta chain) came from a study of blood T cell repertoires in COVID-19. In germline, CDR1 is SNHLY, CDR2 FYNNEI. V was trimmed by 8 bases and J by 4 bases, leaving 19 bases between them. CDR3 length: 15 amino acids. Those designated as exposed participants met a COVID-19 case within 2 weeks before study entry. Produced via immunoSEQ multiplex PCR; TCRdb's table is partial and in-frame only. The table lists some 320,000 clones, roughly nine tenths of them singletons, with 2.9% in the top ten. The sequenced sample was PBMCs or T cells enriched from blood (not recorded which). The chain joins TRBV2 to TRBJ2-3; D gene unclear. The clonotype originates from a woman between 45 and 60 years old who had been exposed to COVID-19. The CDR3 is CASAPTVLGSDTQYF. The CDR3 DNA reads as TGTGCCAGCGCTCCAACCGTGTTGGGCTCAGATACGCAGTATTTT.